This TCR beta chain was sequenced for a study of cytotoxic CD8 clonotypes in ibrutinib-treated CLL. The method was immunoSEQ multiplex PCR; TCRdb's version includes in-frame clones alone and lacks a portion of them. The table lists more than 70,000 clones, around 79% of them singletons. Study-wide results and limits: Clonotypes that were public were uncommon, and they contracted or stayed stable on treatment.

The V end was cut by 4 bases, the J end by 7 bases, with 16 bases between. The CDR3 is 14 residues long. Germline V gene data show CDR1 as SGHTA and CDR2 as FQGNSA. Turning to this clone: Antigen: not known.

Here the sequenced sample was PBMCs, taken after 12 months of ibrutinib treatment. The rearrangement joins TRBV7-2 to TRBJ1-2; D remains ambiguous. The TCR sequence derives from a human donor with chronic lymphocytic leukemia. The DNA of the CDR3 is TGTGCCAGCAGCTCCCGAAGCGCGCTCGGTGGCTACACCTTC. Translating it yields CASSSRSALGGYTF.